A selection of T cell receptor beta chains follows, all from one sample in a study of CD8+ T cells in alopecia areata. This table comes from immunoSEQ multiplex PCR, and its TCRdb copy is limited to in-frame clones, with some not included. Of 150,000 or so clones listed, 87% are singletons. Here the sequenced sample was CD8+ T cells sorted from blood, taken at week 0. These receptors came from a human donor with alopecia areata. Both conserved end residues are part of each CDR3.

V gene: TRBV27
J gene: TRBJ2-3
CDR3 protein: CASSSPLDGGGRPDTQYF

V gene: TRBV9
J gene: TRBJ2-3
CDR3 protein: CASSVARGSDTQYF

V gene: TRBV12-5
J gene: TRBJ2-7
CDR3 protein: CASGLDLGQRYEQYF

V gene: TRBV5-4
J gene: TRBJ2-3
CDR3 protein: CASSPGTEGADTQYF

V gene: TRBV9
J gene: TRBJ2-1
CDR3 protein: CASSGQEQFF

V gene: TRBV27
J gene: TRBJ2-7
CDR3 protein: CASSSGQSYEQYF

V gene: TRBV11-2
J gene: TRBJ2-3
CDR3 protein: CASSSLVPSTDTQYF

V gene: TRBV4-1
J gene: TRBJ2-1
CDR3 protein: CASSQQTSGATHSYNEQFF

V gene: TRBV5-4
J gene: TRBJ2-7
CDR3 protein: CASSLEQGAVEQYF

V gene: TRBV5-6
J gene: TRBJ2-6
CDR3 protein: CASSLGASGANVLTF

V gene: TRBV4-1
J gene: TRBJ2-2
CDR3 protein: CASSPGLNTGELFF

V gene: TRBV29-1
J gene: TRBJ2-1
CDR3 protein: CSVEGRDRGPHRFF

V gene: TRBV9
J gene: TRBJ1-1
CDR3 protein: CASSPLDTEAFF

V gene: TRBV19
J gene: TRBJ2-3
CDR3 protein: CASSQPDEDTQYF

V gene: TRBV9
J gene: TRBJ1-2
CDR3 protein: CASSSDRVNGYTF

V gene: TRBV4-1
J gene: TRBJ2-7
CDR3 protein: CASTPRGADTYEQYF

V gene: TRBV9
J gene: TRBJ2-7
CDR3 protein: CASSGDSTEQYF

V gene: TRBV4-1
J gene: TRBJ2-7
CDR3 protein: CASSQVRTSGPSYEQYF

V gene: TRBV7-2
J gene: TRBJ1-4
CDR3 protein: CASSLTVGRALNEKLFF

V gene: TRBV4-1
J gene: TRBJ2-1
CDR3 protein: CASSQGSNEQFF

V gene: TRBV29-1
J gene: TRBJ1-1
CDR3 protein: CSVERTEAFF

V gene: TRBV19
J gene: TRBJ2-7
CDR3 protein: CASSTGPTYEQYF

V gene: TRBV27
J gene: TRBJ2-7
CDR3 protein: CASRQGPTYEQYF

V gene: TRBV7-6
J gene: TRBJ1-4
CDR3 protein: CASSSPGREVYNEKLFF

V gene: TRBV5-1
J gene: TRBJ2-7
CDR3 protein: CASSLVHGNYEQYF

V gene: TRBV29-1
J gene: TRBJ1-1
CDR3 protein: CSVPPFSGSPNTEAFF

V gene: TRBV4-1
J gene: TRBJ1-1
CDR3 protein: CASSQGGGYGGTEAFF

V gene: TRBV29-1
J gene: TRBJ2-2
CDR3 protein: CSVEALRDNTGELFF

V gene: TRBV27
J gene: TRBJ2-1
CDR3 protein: CASRLGLAAYNEQFF

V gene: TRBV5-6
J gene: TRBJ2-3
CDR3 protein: CASSPQTDTQYF

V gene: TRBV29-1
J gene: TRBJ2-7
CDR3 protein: CSVQTGNYEQYF

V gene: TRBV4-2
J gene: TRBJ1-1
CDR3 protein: CASSQDLTEAFF

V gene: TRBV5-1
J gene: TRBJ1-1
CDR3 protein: CASSLSRVTEAFF